Following are 30 T cell receptor beta chains from one sample sequenced in a study of blood T cell repertoires in COVID-19. Measured with immunoSEQ multiplex PCR; TCRdb has only the in-frame clones, and not every one. The profile covers tens of thousands of clones, with about nine tenths appearing a single time and about 1.5% taken by the ten largest. Sequencing was done on a sample of peripheral blood. The receptors come from a man in his sixties with acute or convalescent COVID-19.

The chain employs TRBV28 and TRBJ2-5; D remains ambiguous. The CDR3 totals 15 residues. Germline V gene lookup returns CDR1 MDHEN and CDR2 SYDVKM. The germline V and J ends were trimmed by 6 bases and 0 bases, with 14 bases remaining between them. CDR3 protein: CASSPPGPYQETQYF. The CDR3 DNA reads as TGTGCCAGCAGCCCCCCAGGTCCGTACCAAGAGACCCAGTACTTC.

The CDR3 region has the DNA TGCGCCAGCAGCCTCTCTGCGGGGACTAGCGGGTCCAATGAGCAGTTCTTC. Translation gives CASSLSAGTSGSNEQFF. The rearrangement uses TRBV4-3 and TRBJ2-1; 12 nucleotides align to TRBD2. V lost 4 bases, J lost 6 bases, and 10 bases stayed unmatched. The CDR3 covers 17 residues. Germline V gene sequence: CDR1 LGHNA, CDR2 YSLEER.

In this sample, this clone turned up once. The V gene is TRBV28, the J gene TRBJ2-7; TRBD1 matches 8 bases. The trim removed 5 bases at V and 1 base at J, leaving 10 bases unmatched. Germline CDR1 is MDHEN and CDR2 is SYDVKM. This CDR3 comprises 16 residues. The CDR3 is CASSPLAGTGSYEQYF. The CDR3 DNA sequence: TGTGCCAGCAGTCCCTTAGCAGGGACAGGATCCTACGAGCAGTACTTC.

This chain links TRBV19 with TRBJ2-7; D gene uncertain. CDR1 is LNHDA and CDR2 is SQIVND in the germline V gene (reference sequence). This CDR3 comprises 13 residues. V lost 1 base, J lost 5 bases, and 9 bases lay in between. The CDR3 reads CASSIGGGNEQYF. The CDR3 nucleotides read TGTGCCAGTAGTATAGGTGGCGGCAACGAGCAGTACTTC.

V usage is TRBV28 and J usage is TRBJ2-5, with 7 bases identical to TRBD1. The junction had 6 bases not matched to a gene; V was cut back by 6 bases and J by 2 bases. Per germline, CDR1 MDHEN and CDR2 SYDVKM. This CDR3 contains 14 residues. The CDR3 coding sequence is TGTGCCAGCAGCCCCCCGACAGGGCAAGAGACCCAGTACTTC. It translates to CASSPPTGQETQYF.

The chain links TRBV6-4 to TRBJ2-7; 7 bases are shared with TRBD2. The CDR3 contains 18 residues. V was pared by 2 bases and J by 0 bases, with 13 bases of the junction left unmatched. From germline, CDR1 is MRHNA and CDR2 SNTAGT. DNA of the CDR3: TGTGCCAGCAGTGACGAGGAGACTGGCGGGAGACACTCCTACGAGCAGTACTTC. It yields the protein CASSDEETGGRHSYEQYF.

The count of this clone is one. The chain combines TRBV30 with TRBJ2-1, with D possibly TRBD2 on 6 matching bases. Trimming took 3 bases from V and 9 from J, leaving 18 bases between them. Germline V CDR1 and CDR2: GTSNPN, SVGIG (reference sequence). The CDR3 is made up of 14 amino acids. The CDR3 here is CAWSPGGAWGEQFF. The CDR3 DNA is TGTGCCTGGAGCCCCGGGGGAGCCTGGGGTGAGCAGTTCTTC.

There are a few counts of this clone. The chain employs TRBV30 and TRBJ1-2; 10 nucleotides align to TRBD1. Germline trimming cut 8 bases from V and 8 bases from J; bases unmatched to any gene: 20. Looked up from germline, CDR1 is GTSNPN and CDR2 is SVGIG (reference sequence). The CDR3 totals 16 residues. The chain's CDR3 is CAQRIPGQGTMGGYTF. In nucleotides, the CDR3 is TGTGCCCAACGAATTCCGGGACAGGGGACAATGGGCGGCTACACCTTC.

The sample holds one count of this clone. J is TRBJ2-5 and V is TRBV3-1 (or the pseudogene TRBV3-2), with D maybe TRBD2 (6 bases). The CDR3 length is 15 residues. In germline, CDR1 is LGHDT, CDR2 YNNKEL (reference sequence). Trimming pared 4 bases from V and 1 base from J, leaving 13 bases between. The CDR3 loop is CASSPPAGFQETQYF. The CDR3 DNA is TGTGCCAGCAGCCCCCCCGCGGGGTTCCAAGAGACCCAGTACTTC.

This chain links TRBV30 with TRBJ2-2; no reliable D call. Germline V gives CDR1 GTSNPN, CDR2 SVGIG (reference sequence). The CDR3 consists of 12 residues. The V and J ends lost 5 bases and 6 bases respectively, with 10 bases between them. As DNA, the CDR3 is TGTGCCTGGGGCCTCCTCTCCGGGGAGCTGTTTTTT. Its translation is CAWGLLSGELFF.

J is TRBJ2-1 and V is TRBV5-5, with D possibly TRBD1 on 6 matching bases. The germline CDR1 and CDR2 sequences are SGHKS and YYEKEE (reference sequence). Trimming cost V 4 bases and J 5 bases, with 13 bases left between them. The CDR3 contains 14 residues. This CDR3 is CASSLGQTHNEQFF. CDR3 coding DNA: TGTGCCAGCAGCCTCGGACAGACTCACAATGAGCAGTTCTTC. Looking up the rest from reference TRBV5-5 and TRBJ2-1 gives the full variable domain: DAGVTQSPTHLIKTRGQQVTLRCSPISGHKSVSWYQQVLGQGPQFIFQYYEKEERGRGNFPDRFSARQFPNYSSELNVNALLLGDSALYLCASSLGQTHNEQFFGPGTRLTVL.

The chain carries TRBV5-8 and TRBJ2-7, with 9 bases that match TRBD1. V shed 4 bases and J 6 bases; nucleotides not matched to a gene: 2. The CDR3 extends over 12 amino acids. Germline CDR1 is SGHTS and CDR2 is YDEGEE. The CDR3 region has the DNA TGTGCCAGCAGCACGGACAGGGGCGAGCAGTACTTC. Protein product: CASSTDRGEQYF.

The gene calls are TRBV5-1 and TRBJ1-4, with 7 bases lining up with TRBD1. This CDR3 has 14 residues. Germline CDR1 and CDR2: SGHRS and YFSETQ. With V trimmed by 3 bases and J by 7 bases, 6 bases remained unmatched. The CDR3 nucleotides are TGCGCCAGCAGCTCGACAGGGCGGGGTGAAAAACTGTTTTTT. Protein: CASSSTGRGEKLFF.

This clone was detected only once. This sequence joins TRBV7-6 and TRBJ1-4, with TRBD1 identical over 10 bases. Unmatched junction bases numbered 7, after V lost 3 bases and J lost 0 bases. The CDR3 is 18 amino acids. Germline V CDR1 and CDR2: SGHVS, FNYEAQ. The CDR3 reads CASSFSGTGATTNEKLFF. The CDR3 bases are TGTGCCAGCAGCTTCTCCGGGACAGGGGCTACAACTAATGAAAAACTGTTTTTT.

This chain connects TRBV11-2 to TRBJ2-5, with D possibly matching TRBD2 (6 bases). V was clipped by 2 bases and J by 1 base, with 14 bases between them. This CDR3 is built from 16 residues. The V gene's germline CDR1 is SGHAT and CDR2 FQNNGV. The DNA for the CDR3 is TGTGCCAGCAGCTTATTCGGAGGGTTAGGCCAAGAGACCCAGTACTTC. Translating it yields CASSLFGGLGQETQYF.

The sample holds one count of this clone. The chain uses TRBV19 and TRBJ1-6; TRBD1 matches at 7 bases. CDR1 is LNHDA and CDR2 is SQIVND in the germline V gene (reference sequence). J gave up 7 bases and V 6 bases, and 9 bases lay outside the gene matches. This CDR3 is built from 15 residues. The CDR3 DNA follows: TGTGCCAGTAGCGGGACAGCCTCGGCGAATTCACCCCTCCACTTT. Its translation is CASSGTASANSPLHF.

The chain's CDR3 is CASSSGTLNYGYTF. The CDR3 coding sequence is TGTGCCAGCAGCTCCGGGACACTTAACTATGGCTACACCTTC. The chain has TRBV7-9 and TRBJ1-2, with a weak D call TRBD1 (6 bases). This CDR3 has 14 residues. Trimming took off 4 bases at V and 1 base at J, with 10 bases between the two ends. Per the germline V gene, CDR1 is SEHNR and CDR2 is FQNEAQ (reference sequence). Full variable domain (remainder filled in from reference TRBV7-9 and TRBJ1-2): DTGVSQNPRHKITKRGQNVTFRCDPISEHNRLYWYRQTLGQGPEFLTYFQNEAQLEKSRLLSDRFSAERPKGSFSTLEIQRTEQGDSAMYLCASSSGTLNYGYTFGSGTRLTVV.

The V and J genes are TRBV18 and TRBJ2-3, with 8 bases aligning to TRBD2. Germline values: CDR1 KGHSH, CDR2 LQKENI. This CDR3 is 14 amino acids long. The ends lost 3 bases at V and 6 bases at J; junction bases unmatched: 5. The CDR3: CASSPTSESDTQYF. The CDR3 coding sequence is TGTGCCAGCTCACCGACTAGCGAGTCTGATACGCAGTATTTT.

This clone was recorded once. DNA for the CDR3: TGTGCCTGGAGTGCAGGGAACTATGGCTACACCTTC. Amino acids: CAWSAGNYGYTF. J is TRBJ1-2 and V is TRBV30; possible D gene TRBD1, 5 bases. V lost 1 base, J lost 2 bases, and 5 bases lay in between. In germline, CDR1 is GTSNPN, CDR2 SVGIG (reference sequence). The CDR3 contains 12 residues.

The chain joins TRBV19 to TRBJ1-4, with TRBD1 matching over 7 bases. With V trimmed by 2 bases and J by 0 bases, 0 bases remained unmatched. Germline values: CDR1 LNHDA, CDR2 SQIVND (reference sequence). The CDR3 runs 15 residues. Here the CDR3 DNA reads TGTGCCAGTAGTATACAGGGGGCAACTAATGAAAAACTGTTTTTT. Protein sequence: CASSIQGATNEKLFF.

This clone has a single count. The chain has TRBV6-2 or TRBV6-3 and TRBJ1-1, with 10 bases that match TRBD1. Trimming at V came to 5 bases and at J to 5 bases, leaving 2 bases not matched to a gene. Germline V gene lookup returns CDR1 MNHEY and CDR2 SVGEGT. The CDR3 totals 13 residues. CDR3 sequence (DNA): TGTGCCAGCAGTCGGGACAGGGGAACTGAAGCTTTCTTT. Protein: CASSRDRGTEAFF.

The chain recombines TRBV30 with TRBJ2-1; 16 bases are a match to TRBD2. The CDR3 length is 24 residues. The germline CDR1 and CDR2 sequences are GTSNPN and SVGIG (reference sequence). Unmatched junction bases numbered 22, after V lost 1 base and J lost 1 base. The CDR3 spells CAWSGTYWGQGLAGGPSSYNEQFF. The CDR3 bases are TGTGCCTGGAGTGGCACTTACTGGGGTCAGGGACTAGCGGGAGGGCCATCATCCTACAATGAGCAGTTCTTC.

The chain links TRBV9 to TRBJ1-6, with a weak D call TRBD1 (6 bases). This CDR3 contains 17 residues. In germline, CDR1 is SGDLS, CDR2 YYNGEE. V lost 3 bases and J 9 bases, leaving 22 bases between the germline ends. The CDR3 DNA sequence: TGTGCCAGCAGCGGTAGGGAGTCACAGGGTTTGGGTTCACCCCTCCACTTT. Protein: CASSGRESQGLGSPLHF.

V is TRBV14 and J is TRBJ2-5; 11 bases are shared with TRBD1. V was pared by 2 bases and J by 7 bases, with 9 bases of the junction left unmatched. Germline-derived CDR1 and CDR2 are SGHDN and FVKESK. This CDR3 spans 16 amino acids. Written as DNA, the CDR3 is TGTGCCAGCAGCCAAAGTGGGCCCGGGACAGGGGGGACCCAGTACTTC. Amino acid sequence: CASSQSGPGTGGTQYF.

The V and J genes are TRBV11-3 and TRBJ1-6, with D uncertain. Trimming shortened V by 3 bases and J by 10 bases, and 10 bases separated the two germline ends. There are 13 residues in the CDR3. Germline CDR1 and CDR2: SGHNT and YENEEA. CDR3 sequence: CASSFSLGSPLHF. CDR3 nucleotide sequence: TGTGCCAGCAGCTTTAGTCTCGGGTCACCCCTCCACTTT.

V is TRBV6-4 and J is TRBJ2-3, with 7 bases that match TRBD2. Germline CDR1 is MRHNA and CDR2 is SNTAGT. V trimming: 6 bases; J trimming: 5 bases; junction bases outside the gene matches: 2. The CDR3 covers 12 residues. The CDR3 coding sequence is TGTGCCAGCAGCTCTAGCGGAGATACGCAGTATTTT. Its protein product is CASSSSGDTQYF.

This chain connects TRBV4-3 to TRBJ2-1; 9 bases match TRBD2. The germline gives CDR1 LGHNA, CDR2 YSLEER. V lost 1 base to trimming and J lost 6 bases; unmatched junction nucleotides: 4. CDR3 size: 15 residues. For the CDR3, the DNA is TGCGCCAGCAGCCAAGCTAGCGGGAACGGCAATGAGCAGTTCTTC. Its translation: CASSQASGNGNEQFF.

This sequence joins TRBV2 and TRBJ2-1; 10 positions match TRBD2. The V and J ends lost 9 bases and 9 bases, in that order; junction bases with no gene match: 14. CDR1 SNHLY and CDR2 FYNNEI come from the germline V gene. This CDR3 contains 15 residues. The CDR3 region is CARRGGSGRMSEQFF. CDR3 in DNA: TGTGCCAGGCGGGGGGGTAGCGGGAGGATGAGTGAGCAGTTCTTC.

The chain carries TRBV4-1 and TRBJ1-1; 10 bases are a match to TRBD1. CDR1 is MGHRA, CDR2 YSYEKL, per germline. The V and J ends lost 0 bases and 8 bases, in that order; junction bases with no gene match: 6. This CDR3 contains 15 residues. DNA of the CDR3: TGCGCCAGCAGCCAAGAACCCGGGACAGGGGCGGAAGCTTTCTTT. Its protein product is CASSQEPGTGAEAFF.

This rearrangement joins TRBV25-1 to TRBJ2-7; TRBD2 is a possible D gene (5 bases). The ends were cut back, 3 bases at V and 5 bases at J, with 14 bases in the middle. CDR1 MGHDK and CDR2 SYGVNS come from the germline V gene. This CDR3 region has 14 residues. The CDR3 nucleotides read TGTGCCAGCAGTGAGGCTATGAGCGGCCACGAGCAGTACTTC. It yields the protein CASSEAMSGHEQYF.